The sequence of this T cell receptor beta chain was determined in a study of OX40 agonist ivuxolimab in advanced cancers. Collection of blood occurred at baseline, at cycle 4 day 1, and at cycle 7 day 1. Germline V gives CDR1 SGDLS, CDR2 YYNGEE. V was clipped by 3 bases and J by 4 bases; unmatched bases: 8. There are 15 residues in the CDR3. Using immunoSEQ multiplex PCR, the repertoire was profiled, and TCRdb retains in-frame clones only, with some absent. The sample yields under 14,000 clones, 77% seen once. The chain has TRBV9 and TRBJ2-7; 9 bases fit TRBD1. Sequencing used CD4+ or CD8+ T cells sorted from blood, obtained in a trial of the OX40 agonist ivuxolimab. This clonotype was sampled from an adult with an advanced solid tumor such as melanoma, head and neck, liver or kidney cancer. Here the CDR3 reads CASSAPGTGSYEQYF. The CDR3 DNA reads as TGTGCCAGCAGCGCGCCCGGGACAGGGTCTTACGAGCAGTACTTC.